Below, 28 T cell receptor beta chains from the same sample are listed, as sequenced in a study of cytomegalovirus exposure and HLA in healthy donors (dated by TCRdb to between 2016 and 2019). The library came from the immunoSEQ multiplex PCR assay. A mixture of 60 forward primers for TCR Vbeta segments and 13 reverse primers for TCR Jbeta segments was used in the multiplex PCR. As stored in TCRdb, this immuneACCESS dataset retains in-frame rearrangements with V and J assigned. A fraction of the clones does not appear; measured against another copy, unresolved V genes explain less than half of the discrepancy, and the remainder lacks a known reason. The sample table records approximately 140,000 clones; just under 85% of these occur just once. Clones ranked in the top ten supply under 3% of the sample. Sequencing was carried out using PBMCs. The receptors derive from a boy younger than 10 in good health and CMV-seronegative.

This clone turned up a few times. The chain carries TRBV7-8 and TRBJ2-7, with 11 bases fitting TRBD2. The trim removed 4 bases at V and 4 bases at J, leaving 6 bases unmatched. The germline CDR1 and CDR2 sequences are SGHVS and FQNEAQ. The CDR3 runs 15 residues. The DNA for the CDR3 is TGTGCCAGCAGCTCGCTAGCGGGAGGCCCGTACGAGCAGTACGTC. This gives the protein CASSSLAGGPYEQYV.

The CDR3 DNA reads as TGTGCCAGCAGCCCAGTCACAGATACGCAGTATTTT. This gives the protein CASSPVTDTQYF. The rearrangement uses TRBV7-9 and TRBJ2-3; D call uncertain. Germline lookup yields CDR1 SEHNR and CDR2 FQNEAQ (reference sequence). Trimming stripped 5 bases from V and 2 bases from J, with 5 bases between. The CDR3 contains 12 residues.

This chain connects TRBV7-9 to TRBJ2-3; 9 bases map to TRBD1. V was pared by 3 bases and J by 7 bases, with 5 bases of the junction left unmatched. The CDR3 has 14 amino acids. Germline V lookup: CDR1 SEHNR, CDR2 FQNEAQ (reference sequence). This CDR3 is CASSFDRGRNTQYF. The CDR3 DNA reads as TGTGCCAGCAGCTTCGACAGGGGGAGGAATACGCAGTATTTT.

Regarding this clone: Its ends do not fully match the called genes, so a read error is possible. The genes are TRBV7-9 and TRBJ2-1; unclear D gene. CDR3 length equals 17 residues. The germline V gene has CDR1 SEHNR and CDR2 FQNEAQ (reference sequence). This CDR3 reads CSSSLTTDPVTYNEQFF. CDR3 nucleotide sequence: TGTTCCAGCAGCCTTACTACCGACCCAGTTACCTACAATGAGCAGTTCTTC.

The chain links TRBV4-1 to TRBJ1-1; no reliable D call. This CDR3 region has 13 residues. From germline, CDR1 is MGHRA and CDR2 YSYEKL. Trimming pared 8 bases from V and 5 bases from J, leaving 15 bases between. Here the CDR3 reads CASGGLRETEAFF. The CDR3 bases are TGCGCCAGCGGCGGGCTTCGGGAGACTGAAGCTTTCTTT.

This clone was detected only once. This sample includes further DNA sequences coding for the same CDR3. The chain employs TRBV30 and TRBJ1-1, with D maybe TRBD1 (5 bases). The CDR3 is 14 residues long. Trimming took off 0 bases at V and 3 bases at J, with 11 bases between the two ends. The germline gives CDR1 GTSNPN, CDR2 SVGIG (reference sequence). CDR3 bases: TGTGCCTGGAGTGTAAGGCAGGGTGACACTGAAGCTTTCTTT. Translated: CAWSVRQGDTEAFF.

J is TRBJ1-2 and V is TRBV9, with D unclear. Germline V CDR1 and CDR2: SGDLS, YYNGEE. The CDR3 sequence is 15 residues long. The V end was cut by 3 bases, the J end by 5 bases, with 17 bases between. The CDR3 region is CASSGTRSWPYGYTF. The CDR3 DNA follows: TGTGCCAGCAGCGGGACTCGGTCCTGGCCTTATGGCTACACCTTC.

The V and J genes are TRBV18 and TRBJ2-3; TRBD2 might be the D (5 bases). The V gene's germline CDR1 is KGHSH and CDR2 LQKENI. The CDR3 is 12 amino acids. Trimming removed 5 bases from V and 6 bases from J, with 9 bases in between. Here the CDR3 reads CASSSREDTQYF. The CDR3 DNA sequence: TGTGCCAGCTCATCAAGGGAGGATACGCAGTATTTT.

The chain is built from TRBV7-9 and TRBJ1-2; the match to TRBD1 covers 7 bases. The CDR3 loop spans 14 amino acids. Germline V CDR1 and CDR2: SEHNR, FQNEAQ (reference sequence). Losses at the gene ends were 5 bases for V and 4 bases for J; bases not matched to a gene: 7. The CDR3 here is CASSTGTAIYGYTF. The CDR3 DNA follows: TGTGCCAGCAGCACGGGGACAGCGATCTATGGCTACACCTTC.

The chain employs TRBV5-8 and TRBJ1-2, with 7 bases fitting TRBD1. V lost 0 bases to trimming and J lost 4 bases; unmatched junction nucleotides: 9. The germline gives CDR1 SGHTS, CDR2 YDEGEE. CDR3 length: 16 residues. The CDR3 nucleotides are TGTGCCAGCAGCTTGGCCTTTAGACAGGGTAGCTATGGCTACACCTTC. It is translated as CASSLAFRQGSYGYTF.

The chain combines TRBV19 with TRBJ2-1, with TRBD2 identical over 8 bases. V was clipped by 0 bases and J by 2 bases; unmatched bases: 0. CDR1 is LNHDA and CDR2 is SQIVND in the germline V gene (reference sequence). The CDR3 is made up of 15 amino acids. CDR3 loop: CASSIDSGAYNEQFF. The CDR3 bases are TGTGCCAGTAGTATAGATAGCGGGGCCTACAATGAGCAGTTCTTC.

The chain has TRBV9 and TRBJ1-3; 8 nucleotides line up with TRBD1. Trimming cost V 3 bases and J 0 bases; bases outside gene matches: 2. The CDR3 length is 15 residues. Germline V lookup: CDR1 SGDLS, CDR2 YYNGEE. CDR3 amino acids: CASSAGQGSGNTIYF. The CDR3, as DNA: TGTGCCAGCAGCGCTGGACAGGGCTCTGGAAACACCATATATTTT.

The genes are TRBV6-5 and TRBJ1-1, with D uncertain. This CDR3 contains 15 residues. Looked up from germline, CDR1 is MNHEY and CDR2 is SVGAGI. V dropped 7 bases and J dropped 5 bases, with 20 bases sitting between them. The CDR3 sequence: CASTRAPGEITEAFF. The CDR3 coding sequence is TGTGCCAGCACCAGAGCCCCGGGAGAAATAACTGAAGCTTTCTTT.

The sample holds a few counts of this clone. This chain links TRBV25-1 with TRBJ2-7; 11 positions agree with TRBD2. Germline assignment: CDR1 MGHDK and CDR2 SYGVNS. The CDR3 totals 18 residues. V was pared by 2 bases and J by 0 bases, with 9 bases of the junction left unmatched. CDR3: CASSERGLAALSSYEQYV. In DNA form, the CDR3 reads TGTGCCAGCAGTGAACGGGGACTAGCGGCATTAAGCTCCTACGAGCAGTACGTC.

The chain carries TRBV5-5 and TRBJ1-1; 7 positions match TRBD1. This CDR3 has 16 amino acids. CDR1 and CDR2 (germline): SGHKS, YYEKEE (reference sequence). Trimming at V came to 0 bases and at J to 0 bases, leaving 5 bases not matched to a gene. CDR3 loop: CASSLVEQGMNTEAFF. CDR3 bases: TGTGCCAGCAGCTTGGTCGAACAGGGGATGAACACTGAAGCTTTCTTT. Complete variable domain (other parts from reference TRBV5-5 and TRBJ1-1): DAGVTQSPTHLIKTRGQQVTLRCSPISGHKSVSWYQQVLGQGPQFIFQYYEKEERGRGNFPDRFSARQFPNYSSELNVNALLLGDSALYLCASSLVEQGMNTEAFFGQGTRLTVV.

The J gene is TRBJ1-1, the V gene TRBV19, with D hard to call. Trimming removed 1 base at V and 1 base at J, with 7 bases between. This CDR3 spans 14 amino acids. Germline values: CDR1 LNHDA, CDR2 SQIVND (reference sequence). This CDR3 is CASSIGTGNTEAFF. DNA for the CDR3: TGTGCCAGTAGTATAGGTACGGGGAACACTGAAGCTTTCTTT.

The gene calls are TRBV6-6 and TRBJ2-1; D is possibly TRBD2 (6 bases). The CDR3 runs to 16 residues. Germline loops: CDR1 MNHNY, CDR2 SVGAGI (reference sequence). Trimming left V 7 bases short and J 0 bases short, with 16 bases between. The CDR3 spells CASTPAGRISYNEQFF. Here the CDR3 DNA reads TGTGCCAGCACTCCCGCGGGACGGATCTCCTACAATGAGCAGTTCTTC.

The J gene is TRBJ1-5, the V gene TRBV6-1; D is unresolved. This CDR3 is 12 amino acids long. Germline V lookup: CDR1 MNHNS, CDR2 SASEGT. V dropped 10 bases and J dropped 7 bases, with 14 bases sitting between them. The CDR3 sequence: CATAGVQQPQHF. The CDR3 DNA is TGTGCCACCGCCGGGGTTCAGCAGCCCCAGCATTTT.

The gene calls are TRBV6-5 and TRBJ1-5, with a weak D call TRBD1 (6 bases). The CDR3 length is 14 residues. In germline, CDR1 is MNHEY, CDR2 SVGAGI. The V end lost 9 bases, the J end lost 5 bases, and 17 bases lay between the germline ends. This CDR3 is CASSNHRVHQPQHF. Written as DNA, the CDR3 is TGTGCCAGTTCCAATCACAGGGTTCATCAGCCCCAGCATTTT.

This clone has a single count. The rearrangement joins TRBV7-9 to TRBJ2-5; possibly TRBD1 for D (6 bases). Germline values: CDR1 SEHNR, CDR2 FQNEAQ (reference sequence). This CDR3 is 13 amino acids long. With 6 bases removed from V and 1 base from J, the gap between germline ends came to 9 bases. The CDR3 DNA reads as TGTGCCAGCAGTAAACAGGGCCAAGAGACCCAGTACTTC. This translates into CASSKQGQETQYF. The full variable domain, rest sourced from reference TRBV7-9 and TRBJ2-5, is DTGVSQNPRHKITKRGQNVTFRCDPISEHNRLYWYRQTLGQGPEFLTYFQNEAQLEKSRLLSDRFSAERPKGSFSTLEIQRTEQGDSAMYLCASSKQGQETQYFGPGTRLLVL.

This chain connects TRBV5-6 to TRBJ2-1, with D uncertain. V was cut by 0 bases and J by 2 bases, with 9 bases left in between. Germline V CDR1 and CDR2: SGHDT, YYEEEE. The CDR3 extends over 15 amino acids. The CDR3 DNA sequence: TGTGCCAGCAGCTTGGTGGGCCCACCCTACAATGAGCAGTTCTTC. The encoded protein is CASSLVGPPYNEQFF.

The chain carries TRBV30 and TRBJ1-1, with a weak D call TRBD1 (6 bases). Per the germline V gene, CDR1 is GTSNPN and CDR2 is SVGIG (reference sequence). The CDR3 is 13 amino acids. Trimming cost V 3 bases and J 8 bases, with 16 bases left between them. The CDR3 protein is CAWSRSGGTEAFF. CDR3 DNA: TGTGCCTGGAGCCGAAGTGGGGGCACCGAAGCTTTCTTT.

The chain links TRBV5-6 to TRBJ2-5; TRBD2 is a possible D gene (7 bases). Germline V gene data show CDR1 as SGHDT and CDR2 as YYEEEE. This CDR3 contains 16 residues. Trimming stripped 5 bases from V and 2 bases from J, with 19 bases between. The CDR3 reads CASSLGASGLQETQYF. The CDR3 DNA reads TGTGCCAGCAGTCTGGGGGCTAGCGGATTACAAGAGACCCAGTACTTC.

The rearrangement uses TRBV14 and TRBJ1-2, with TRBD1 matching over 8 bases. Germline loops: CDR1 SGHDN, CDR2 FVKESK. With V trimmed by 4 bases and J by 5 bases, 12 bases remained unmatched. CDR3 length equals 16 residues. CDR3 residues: CASSPRDRPLGYGYTF. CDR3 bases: TGTGCCAGCAGCCCCCGGGACAGGCCCTTGGGGTATGGCTACACCTTC.

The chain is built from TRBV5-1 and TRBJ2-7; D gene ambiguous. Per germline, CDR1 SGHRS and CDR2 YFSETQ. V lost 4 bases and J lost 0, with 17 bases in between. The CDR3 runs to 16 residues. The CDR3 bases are TGCGCCAGCAGCGTCCCTCCCCCTGGGCTCTCCTACGAGCAGTACTTC. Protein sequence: CASSVPPPGLSYEQYF.

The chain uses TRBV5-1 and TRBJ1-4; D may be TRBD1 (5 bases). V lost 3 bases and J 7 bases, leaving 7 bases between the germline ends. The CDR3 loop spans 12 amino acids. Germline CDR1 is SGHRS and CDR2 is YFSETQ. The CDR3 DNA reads TGCGCCAGCAGCTCGGGGGGTGAAAAACTGTTTTTT. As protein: CASSSGGEKLFF.

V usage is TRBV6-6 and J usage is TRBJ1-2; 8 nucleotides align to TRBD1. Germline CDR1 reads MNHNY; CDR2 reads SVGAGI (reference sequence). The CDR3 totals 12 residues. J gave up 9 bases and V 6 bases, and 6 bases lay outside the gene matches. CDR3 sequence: CASRGTGLSYTF. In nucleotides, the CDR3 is TGTGCCAGCAGGGGGACAGGTTTGAGCTACACCTTC.

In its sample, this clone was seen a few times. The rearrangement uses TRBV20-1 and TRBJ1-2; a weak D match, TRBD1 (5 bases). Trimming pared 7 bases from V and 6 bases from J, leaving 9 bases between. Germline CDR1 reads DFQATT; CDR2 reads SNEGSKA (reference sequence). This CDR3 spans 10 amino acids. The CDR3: CSGGGNGYTF. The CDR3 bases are TGCAGTGGGGGGGGGAATGGCTACACCTTC.